What follows are 20 T cell receptor beta chains derived from one specimen sequenced in a study of beta chain features in type 1 diabetes. Their antigens are not known. The whole isolated RNA underwent reverse transcription, so sequencing captured expressed TCRB transcripts. Libraries were prepared by immunoSEQ multiplex PCR; TCRdb keeps only in-frame clonotypes and omits some of them. Among 160,000 or so clones listed, almost 65% were seen once. General study results and limits: In all four CD4+ subsets, TCRB CDR3 length was significantly, moderately reduced in type 1 diabetes.

The specimen was naive CD4+ T cells from blood. These receptors came from a man under 40 with type 1 diabetes.

This chain joins TRBV29-1 and TRBJ2-1; weak D call: TRBD1 (5 bases). The CDR3 runs 13 residues. The germline gives CDR1 SQVTM, CDR2 ANQGSEA. V gave up 5 bases and J gave up 2 bases, with 10 bases separating them. The CDR3 protein is CSVTRVAYNEQFF. The DNA of the CDR3 is TGCAGCGTTACCAGGGTCGCCTACAATGAGCAGTTCTTC.

The chain joins TRBV11-2 to TRBJ2-7, with TRBD2 as a possible D gene (5 bases). The CDR3 sequence is 17 residues long. The V end lost 3 bases, the J end lost 2 bases, and 20 bases lay between the germline ends. CDR1 is SGHAT, CDR2 FQNNGV, per germline. CDR3 residues: CASSFGERSWGTYEQYF. Written as DNA, the CDR3 is TGTGCCAGCAGCTTCGGGGAGAGGAGTTGGGGAACCTACGAGCAGTACTTC.

For the CDR3, the DNA is TGCAGCGTTGAAGGGAGGACTACTACAGATACGCAGTATTTT. This gives the protein CSVEGRTTTDTQYF. The chain combines TRBV29-1 with TRBJ2-3; TRBD2 might be the D (6 bases). V was clipped by 1 base and J by 3 bases, with 11 bases between them. Germline lookup yields CDR1 SQVTM and CDR2 ANQGSEA. The length of the CDR3 is 14 residues.

This clone has a handful of counts. This chain connects TRBV29-1 to TRBJ2-5; 7 bases align to TRBD2. V was pared by 5 bases and J by 3 bases, with 6 bases of the junction left unmatched. There are 13 residues in the CDR3. CDR1 is SQVTM, CDR2 ANQGSEA, per germline. The CDR3 nucleotides read TGCAGCGTTAGGCCCCTAGCGGAAGAGACCCAGTACTTC. Translating gives CSVRPLAEETQYF.

The V and J genes are TRBV30 and TRBJ2-3; D is unresolved. There are 13 residues in the CDR3. Germline lookup yields CDR1 GTSNPN and CDR2 SVGIG (reference sequence). V dropped 2 bases and J dropped 5 bases, with 11 bases sitting between them. The CDR3: CAWSSERKDTQYF. The CDR3 region has the DNA TGTGCCTGGAGTTCTGAGAGGAAAGATACGCAGTATTTT.

The chain combines TRBV29-1 with TRBJ2-7; 12 positions agree with TRBD2. CDR3 length: 14 residues. Germline loops: CDR1 SQVTM, CDR2 ANQGSEA. Losses at the gene ends were 6 bases for V and 3 bases for J; bases not matched to a gene: 6. CDR3 region: CSVVTSGGNYEQYF. The CDR3 DNA reads as TGCAGCGTGGTCACTAGCGGGGGGAACTACGAGCAGTACTTC.

The chain is built from TRBV7-2 and TRBJ1-1, with D tentatively TRBD1 (5 bases). Looked up from germline, CDR1 is SGHTA and CDR2 is FQGNSA. The CDR3 consists of 13 residues. V lost 5 bases, J lost 0 bases, and 7 bases lay in between. CDR3 residues: CASSRQLNTEAFF. The CDR3 nucleotides are TGTGCCAGCAGCCGACAGCTGAACACTGAAGCTTTCTTT.

The gene calls are TRBV6-5 and TRBJ2-4, with 7 positions matching TRBD1. The CDR3 is 15 residues long. J gave up 2 bases and V 6 bases, and 7 bases lay outside the gene matches. Germline loops: CDR1 MNHEY, CDR2 SVGAGI. The CDR3 reads CASRMDRRSKNIQYF. The CDR3 bases are TGTGCCAGCAGAATGGACAGGAGATCCAAAAACATTCAGTACTTC.

The V call is TRBV20-1, the J call TRBJ2-5; D is tentatively TRBD1 or TRBD2 (5 bases each). The germline V gene has CDR1 DFQATT and CDR2 SNEGSKA (reference sequence). CDR3 length equals 10 residues. CDR3 nucleotides: TGCAGCCCGGGGCGAGAGACCCAGTACTTC. Protein product: CSPGRETQYF.

The CDR3 DNA sequence: TGCGCCAGCAGCCAAGGGGCGAGGGGCCTCGGGACCCAGTACTTC. Its translation: CASSQGARGLGTQYF. The chain combines TRBV4-1 with TRBJ2-5; TRBD1 or TRBD2 may be the D gene (5 bases each). This CDR3 region has 15 residues. V was pared by 1 base and J by 7 bases, with 16 bases between. CDR1 MGHRA and CDR2 YSYEKL come from the germline V gene.

The V gene is TRBV7-6, the J gene TRBJ2-5; TRBD2 is a possible D gene (6 bases). CDR1 is SGHVS and CDR2 is FNYEAQ in the germline V gene. Trimming removed 4 bases at V and 9 bases at J, with 15 bases between. The CDR3 loop spans 13 amino acids. The CDR3 sequence is CASSSGPSGAQYF. CDR3 DNA: TGTGCCAGCAGCTCGGGTCCGTCGGGGGCCCAGTACTTC. The full variable domain, its missing parts supplied by reference TRBV7-6 and TRBJ2-5, is GAGVSQSPRYKVTKRGQDVALRCDPISGHVSLYWYRQALGQGPEFLTYFNYEAQQDKSGLPNDRFSAERPEGSISTLTIQRTEQRDSAMYRCASSSGPSGAQYFGPGTRLLVL.

The sample holds a few counts of this clone. The CDR3 sequence is CASSSDRNTEAFF. CDR3 bases: TGTGCCAGCTCGTCGGACAGGAACACTGAAGCTTTCTTT. The rearrangement uses TRBV18 and TRBJ1-1, with D perhaps matching TRBD1 (6 bases). V gave up 6 bases and J gave up 1 base, with 9 bases separating them. CDR3 length: 13 residues. CDR1 and CDR2 (germline): KGHSH, LQKENI.

This clone was seen just once. The chain uses TRBV29-1 and TRBJ2-3, with a possible D match to TRBD2 (6 bases). V lost 5 bases and J 1 base, leaving 10 bases between the germline ends. CDR1 SQVTM and CDR2 ANQGSEA come from the germline V gene. The CDR3 spans 13 residues. The CDR3 region has the DNA TGCAGCGTTAGGGGAGGAGGCACAGATACGCAGTATTTT. It encodes CSVRGGGTDTQYF.

The chain joins TRBV7-9 to TRBJ1-1; D might be TRBD1 (6 bases). Germline values: CDR1 SEHNR, CDR2 FQNEAQ (reference sequence). The CDR3 has 15 residues. V lost 6 bases, J lost 1 base, and 15 bases lay in between. CDR3 sequence: CASSSLGTPNTEAFF. DNA for the CDR3: TGTGCCAGCAGTTCCCTGGGGACACCGAACACTGAAGCTTTCTTT.

The chain links TRBV4-3 to TRBJ2-5; D possibly corresponds to TRBD2 (6 bases). The germline gives CDR1 LGHNA, CDR2 YSLEER. The CDR3 has 15 residues. The germline V and J ends were trimmed by 0 bases and 0 bases, with 8 bases remaining between them. CDR3 sequence: CASSQERGYQETQYF. CDR3 coding DNA: TGCGCCAGCAGCCAAGAACGGGGGTACCAAGAGACCCAGTACTTC.

This chain uses TRBV10-3 with TRBJ2-1; TRBD1 agrees at 9 bases. This CDR3 is built from 14 residues. V lost 7 bases and J lost 9; bases outside the gene matches: 10. Germline CDR1 and CDR2: ENHRY and SYGVKD. The CDR3 here is CAITPGQGDGEQFF. Here the CDR3 DNA reads TGTGCCATCACACCGGGACAGGGTGATGGTGAGCAGTTCTTC.

The table lists this clone with a few counts. The chain combines TRBV29-1 with TRBJ2-7; 8 bases agree with TRBD1. Germline values: CDR1 SQVTM, CDR2 ANQGSEA. The CDR3 extends over 13 amino acids. V was clipped by 4 bases and J by 3 bases; unmatched bases: 5. CDR3 region: CSVALDRGYEQYF. The CDR3 DNA is TGCAGCGTTGCCCTTGACAGGGGCTACGAGCAGTACTTC.

The chain combines TRBV7-9 with TRBJ2-1, with D uncertain. CDR3 length equals 13 residues. CDR1 SEHNR and CDR2 FQNEAQ come from the germline V gene (reference sequence). Trimming cost V 5 bases and J 4 bases, with 9 bases left between them. The CDR3 loop is CASSPESYNEQFF. The CDR3 DNA follows: TGTGCCAGCAGCCCTGAGTCTTACAATGAGCAGTTCTTC. Full variable domain (missing parts from reference TRBV7-9 and TRBJ2-1): DTGVSQNPRHKITKRGQNVTFRCDPISEHNRLYWYRQTLGQGPEFLTYFQNEAQLEKSRLLSDRFSAERPKGSFSTLEIQRTEQGDSAMYLCASSPESYNEQFFGPGTRLTVL.

V usage is TRBV5-6 and J usage is TRBJ1-5; D is ambiguous. The length of the CDR3 is 12 residues. Trimming left V 0 bases short and J 7 bases short, with 5 bases between. Per germline, CDR1 SGHDT and CDR2 YYEEEE. This CDR3 reads CASSLGEQPQHF. The CDR3 DNA is TGTGCCAGCAGCTTGGGAGAGCAGCCCCAGCATTTT.

This chain links TRBV4-3 with TRBJ2-4; D gene unclear. CDR3 length: 17 residues. Trimming pared 1 base from V and 3 bases from J, leaving 16 bases between. Germline CDR1 LGHNA, CDR2 YSLEER. In DNA form, the CDR3 reads TGCGCCAGCAGCCAAGTGGCCGCGCTCAGCAACAAAAACATTCAGTACTTC. Its protein is CASSQVAALSNKNIQYF.